Sequencing of this T cell receptor (beta chain) was carried out in a study of cytomegalovirus exposure and HLA in healthy donors. The study's findings and limits: Presence/absence analyses treated sequencing depth as roughly uniform across donors. Later on, an analysis found that several of the most significant clusters appeared to be linked to common viral pathogens, which included parvovirus B19.

V lost 3 bases to trimming and J lost 5 bases, with 22 bases between them. The CDR3 has 17 amino acids. Germline V gives CDR1 SGHAT, CDR2 FQNNGV. 60 Vbeta and 13 Jbeta primers were used in PCR. Using immunoSEQ multiplex PCR, the repertoire was profiled, and TCRdb retains in-frame clones only, with some absent. Here the sample spans about 89,000 clones, 65% to 80% being singletons. A remark on this clone: Antigen specificity is unknown.

The specimen was PBMCs. This sequence joins TRBV11-2 and TRBJ1-2, with D unresolved. The origin of this receptor is a man aged 30-40 years in good health and CMV-seronegative. The CDR3 coding sequence is TGTGCCAGCAGCTTGGGCTTTGGAGCGGGGAGAGGTTATGGCTACACCTTC. As protein: CASSLGFGAGRGYGYTF. The full variable domain, completed using reference TRBV11-2 and TRBJ1-2, is EAGVAQSPRYKIIEKRQSVAFWCNPISGHATLYWYQQILGQGPKLLIQFQNNGVVDDSQLPKDRFSAERLKGVDSTLKIQPAKLEDSAVYLCASSLGFGAGRGYGYTFGSGTRLTVV.